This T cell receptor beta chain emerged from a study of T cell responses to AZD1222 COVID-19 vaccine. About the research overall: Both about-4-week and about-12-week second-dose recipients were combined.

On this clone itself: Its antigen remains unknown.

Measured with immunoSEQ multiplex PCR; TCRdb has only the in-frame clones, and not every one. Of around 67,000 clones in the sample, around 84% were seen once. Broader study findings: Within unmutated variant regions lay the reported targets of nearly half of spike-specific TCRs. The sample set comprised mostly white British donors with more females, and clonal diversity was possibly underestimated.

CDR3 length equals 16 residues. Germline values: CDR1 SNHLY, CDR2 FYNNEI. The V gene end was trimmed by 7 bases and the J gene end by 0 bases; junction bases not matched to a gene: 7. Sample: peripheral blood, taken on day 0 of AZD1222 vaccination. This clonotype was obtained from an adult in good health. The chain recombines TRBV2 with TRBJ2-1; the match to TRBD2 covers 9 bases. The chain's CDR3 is CASIPVAGDSYNEQFF. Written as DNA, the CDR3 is TGTGCCAGCATCCCGGTAGCGGGGGACTCCTACAATGAGCAGTTCTTC.